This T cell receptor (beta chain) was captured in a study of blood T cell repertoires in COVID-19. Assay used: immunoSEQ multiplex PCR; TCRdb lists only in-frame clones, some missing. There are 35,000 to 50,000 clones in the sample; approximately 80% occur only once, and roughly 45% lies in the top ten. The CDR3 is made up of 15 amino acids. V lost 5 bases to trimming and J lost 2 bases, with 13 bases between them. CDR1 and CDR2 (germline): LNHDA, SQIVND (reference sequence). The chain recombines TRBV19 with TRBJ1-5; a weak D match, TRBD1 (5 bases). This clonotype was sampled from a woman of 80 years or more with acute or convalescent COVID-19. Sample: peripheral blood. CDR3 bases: TGTGCCAGTAGTGGGACTGGGGTGCGCAATCAGCCCCAGCATTTT. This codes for CASSGTGVRNQPQHF.